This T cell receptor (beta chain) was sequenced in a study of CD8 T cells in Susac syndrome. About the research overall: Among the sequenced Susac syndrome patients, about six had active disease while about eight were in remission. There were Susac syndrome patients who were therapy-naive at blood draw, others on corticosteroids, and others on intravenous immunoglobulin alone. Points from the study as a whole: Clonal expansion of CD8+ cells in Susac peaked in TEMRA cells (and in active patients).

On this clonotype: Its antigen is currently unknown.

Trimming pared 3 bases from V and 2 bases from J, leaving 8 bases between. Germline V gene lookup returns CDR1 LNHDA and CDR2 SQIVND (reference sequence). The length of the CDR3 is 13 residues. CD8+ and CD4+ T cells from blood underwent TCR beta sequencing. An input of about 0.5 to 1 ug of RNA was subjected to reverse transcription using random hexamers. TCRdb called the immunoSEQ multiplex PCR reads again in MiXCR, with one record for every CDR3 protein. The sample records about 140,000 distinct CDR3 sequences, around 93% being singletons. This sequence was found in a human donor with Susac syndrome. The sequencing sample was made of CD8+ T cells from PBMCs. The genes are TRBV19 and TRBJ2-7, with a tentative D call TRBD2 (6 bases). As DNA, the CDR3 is TGTGCCAGTAGTATCGGGGGTACCTACGAGCAGTACTTC. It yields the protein CASSIGGTYEQYF. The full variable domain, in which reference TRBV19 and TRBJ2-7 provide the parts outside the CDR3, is DGGITQSPKYLFRKEGQNVTLSCEQNLNHDAMYWYRQDPGQGLRLIYYSQIVNDFQKGDIAEGYSVSREKKESFPLTVTSAQKNPTAFYLCASSIGGTYEQYFGPGTRLTVT.